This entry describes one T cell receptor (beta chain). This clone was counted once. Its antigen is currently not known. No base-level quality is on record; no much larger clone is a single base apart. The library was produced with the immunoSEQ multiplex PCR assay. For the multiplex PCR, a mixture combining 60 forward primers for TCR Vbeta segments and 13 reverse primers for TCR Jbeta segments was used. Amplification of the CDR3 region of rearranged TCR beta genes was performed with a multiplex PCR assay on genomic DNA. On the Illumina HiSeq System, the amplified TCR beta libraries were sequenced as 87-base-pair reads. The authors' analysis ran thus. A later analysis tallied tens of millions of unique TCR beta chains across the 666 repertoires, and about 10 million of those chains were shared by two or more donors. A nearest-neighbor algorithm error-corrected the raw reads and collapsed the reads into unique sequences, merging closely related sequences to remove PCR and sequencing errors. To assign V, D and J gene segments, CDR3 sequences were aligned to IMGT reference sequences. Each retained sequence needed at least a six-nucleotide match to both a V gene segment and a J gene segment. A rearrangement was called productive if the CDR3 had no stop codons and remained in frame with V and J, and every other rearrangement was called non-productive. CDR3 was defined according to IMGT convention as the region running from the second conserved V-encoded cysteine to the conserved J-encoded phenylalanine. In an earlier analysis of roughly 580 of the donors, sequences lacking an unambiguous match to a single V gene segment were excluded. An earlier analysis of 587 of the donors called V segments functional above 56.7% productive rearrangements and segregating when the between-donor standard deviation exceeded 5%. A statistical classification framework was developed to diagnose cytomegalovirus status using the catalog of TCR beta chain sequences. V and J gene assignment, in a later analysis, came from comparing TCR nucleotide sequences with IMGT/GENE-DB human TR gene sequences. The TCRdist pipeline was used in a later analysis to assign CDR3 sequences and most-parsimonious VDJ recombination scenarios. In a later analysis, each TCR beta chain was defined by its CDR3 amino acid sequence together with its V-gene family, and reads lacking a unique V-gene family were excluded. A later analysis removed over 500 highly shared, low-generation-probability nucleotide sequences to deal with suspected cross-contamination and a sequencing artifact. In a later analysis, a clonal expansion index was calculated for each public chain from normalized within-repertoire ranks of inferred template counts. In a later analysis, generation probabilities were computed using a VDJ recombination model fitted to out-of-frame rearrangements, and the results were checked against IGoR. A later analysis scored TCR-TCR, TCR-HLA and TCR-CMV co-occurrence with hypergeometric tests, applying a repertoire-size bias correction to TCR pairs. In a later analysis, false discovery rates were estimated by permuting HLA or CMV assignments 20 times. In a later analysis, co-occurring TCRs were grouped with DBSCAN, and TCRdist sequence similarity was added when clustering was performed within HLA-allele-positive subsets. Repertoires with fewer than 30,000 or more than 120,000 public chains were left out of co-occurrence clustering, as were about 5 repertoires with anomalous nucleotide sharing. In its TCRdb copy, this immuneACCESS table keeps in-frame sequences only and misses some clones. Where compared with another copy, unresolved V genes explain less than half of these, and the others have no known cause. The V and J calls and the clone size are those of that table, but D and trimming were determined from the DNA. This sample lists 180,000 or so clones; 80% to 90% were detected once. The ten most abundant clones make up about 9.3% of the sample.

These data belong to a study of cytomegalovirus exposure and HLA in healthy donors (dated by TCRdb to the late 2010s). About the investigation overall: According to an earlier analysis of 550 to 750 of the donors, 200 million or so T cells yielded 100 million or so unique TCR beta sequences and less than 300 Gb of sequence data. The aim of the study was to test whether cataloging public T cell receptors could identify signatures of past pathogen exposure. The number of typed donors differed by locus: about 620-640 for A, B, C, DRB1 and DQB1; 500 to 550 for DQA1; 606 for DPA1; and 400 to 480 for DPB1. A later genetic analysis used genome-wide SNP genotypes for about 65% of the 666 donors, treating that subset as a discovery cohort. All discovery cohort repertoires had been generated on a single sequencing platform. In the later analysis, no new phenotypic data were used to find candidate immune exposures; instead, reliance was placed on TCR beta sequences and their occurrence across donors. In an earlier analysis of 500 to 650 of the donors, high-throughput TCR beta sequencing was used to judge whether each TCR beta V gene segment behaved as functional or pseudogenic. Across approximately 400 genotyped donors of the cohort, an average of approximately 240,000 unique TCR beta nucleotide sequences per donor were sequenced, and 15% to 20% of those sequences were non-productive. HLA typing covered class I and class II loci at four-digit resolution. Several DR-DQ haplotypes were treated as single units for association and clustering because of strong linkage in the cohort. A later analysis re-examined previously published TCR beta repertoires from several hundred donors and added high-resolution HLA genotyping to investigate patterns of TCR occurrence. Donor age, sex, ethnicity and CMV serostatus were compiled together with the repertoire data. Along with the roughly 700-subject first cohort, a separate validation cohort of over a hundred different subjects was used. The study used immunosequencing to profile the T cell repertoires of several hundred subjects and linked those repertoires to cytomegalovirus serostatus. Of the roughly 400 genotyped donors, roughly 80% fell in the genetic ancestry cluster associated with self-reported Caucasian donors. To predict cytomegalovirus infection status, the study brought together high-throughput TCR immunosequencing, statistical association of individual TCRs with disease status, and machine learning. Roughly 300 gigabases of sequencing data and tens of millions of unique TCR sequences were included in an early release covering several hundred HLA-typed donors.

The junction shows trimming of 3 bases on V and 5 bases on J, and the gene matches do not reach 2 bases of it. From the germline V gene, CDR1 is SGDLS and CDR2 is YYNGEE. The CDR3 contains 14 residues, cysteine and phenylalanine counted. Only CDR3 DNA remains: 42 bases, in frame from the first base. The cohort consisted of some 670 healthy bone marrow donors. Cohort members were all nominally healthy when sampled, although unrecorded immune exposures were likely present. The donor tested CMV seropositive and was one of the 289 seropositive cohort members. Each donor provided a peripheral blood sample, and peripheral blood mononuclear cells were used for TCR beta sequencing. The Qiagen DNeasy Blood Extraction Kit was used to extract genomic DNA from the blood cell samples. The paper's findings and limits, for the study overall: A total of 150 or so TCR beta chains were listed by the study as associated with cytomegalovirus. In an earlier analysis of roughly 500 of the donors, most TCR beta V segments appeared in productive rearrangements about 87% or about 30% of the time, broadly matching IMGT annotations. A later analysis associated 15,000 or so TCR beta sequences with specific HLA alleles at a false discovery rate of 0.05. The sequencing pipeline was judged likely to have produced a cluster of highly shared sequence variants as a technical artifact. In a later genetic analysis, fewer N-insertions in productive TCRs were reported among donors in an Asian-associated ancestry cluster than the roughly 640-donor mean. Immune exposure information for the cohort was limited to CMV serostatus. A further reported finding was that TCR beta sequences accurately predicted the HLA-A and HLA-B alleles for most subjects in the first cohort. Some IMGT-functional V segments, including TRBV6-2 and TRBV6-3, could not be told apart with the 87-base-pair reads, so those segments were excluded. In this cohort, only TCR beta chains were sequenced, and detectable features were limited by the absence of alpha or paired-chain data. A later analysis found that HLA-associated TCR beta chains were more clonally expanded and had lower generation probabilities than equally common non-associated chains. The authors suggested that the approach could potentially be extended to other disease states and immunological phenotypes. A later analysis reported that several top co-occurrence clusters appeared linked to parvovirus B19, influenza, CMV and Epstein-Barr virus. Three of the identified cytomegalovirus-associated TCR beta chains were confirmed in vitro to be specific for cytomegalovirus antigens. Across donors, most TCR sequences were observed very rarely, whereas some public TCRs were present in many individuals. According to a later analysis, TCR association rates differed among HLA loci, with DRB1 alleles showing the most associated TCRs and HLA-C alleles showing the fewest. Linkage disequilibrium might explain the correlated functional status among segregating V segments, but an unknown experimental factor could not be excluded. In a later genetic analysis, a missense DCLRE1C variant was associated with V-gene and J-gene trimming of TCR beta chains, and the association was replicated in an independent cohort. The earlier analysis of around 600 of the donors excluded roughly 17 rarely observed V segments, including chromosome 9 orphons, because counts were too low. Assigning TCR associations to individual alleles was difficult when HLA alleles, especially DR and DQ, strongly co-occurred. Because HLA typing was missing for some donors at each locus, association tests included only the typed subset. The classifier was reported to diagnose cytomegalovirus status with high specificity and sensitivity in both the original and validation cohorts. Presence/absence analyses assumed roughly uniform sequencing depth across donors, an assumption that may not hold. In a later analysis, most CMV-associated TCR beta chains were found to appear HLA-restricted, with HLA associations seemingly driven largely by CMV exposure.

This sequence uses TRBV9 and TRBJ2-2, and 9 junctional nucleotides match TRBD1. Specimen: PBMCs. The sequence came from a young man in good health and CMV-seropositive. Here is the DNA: TGTGCCAGCAGCGGCGGACAGGGGACCGGGGAGCTGTTTTTT. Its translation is CASSGGQGTGELFF. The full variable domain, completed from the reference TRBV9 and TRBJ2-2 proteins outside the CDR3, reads DSGVTQTPKHLITATGQRVTLRCSPRSGDLSVYWYQQSLDQGLQFLIQYYNGEERAKGNILERFSAQQFPDLHSELNLSSLELGDSALYFCASSGGQGTGELFFGEGSRLTVL.